This T cell receptor beta chain was identified during a study of CD8+ T cells in alopecia areata. Study observations and caveats: Clonality exceeded that of normal scalp in lesional scalp, most notably in alopecia totalis/universalis.

Sample treatment: oral pan-JAK inhibitor, 5-10 mg twice daily. The V gene end was trimmed by 3 bases and the J gene end by 6 bases; junction bases not matched to a gene: 6. The CDR3 is 14 amino acids. In germline, CDR1 is MNHEY, CDR2 SMNVEV (reference sequence). Sequencing relied on a cDNA template that was reverse transcribed from extracted RNA. This table comes from immunoSEQ multiplex PCR, and its TCRdb copy is limited to in-frame clones, with some not included. The table includes under 150,000 clones, 56% detected once. This clone has more than one count but fewer than ten. Its matching antigen is unknown.

The input for sequencing was CD4+ T cells sorted from blood, taken at week 24, from a patient treated with tofacitinib. This TCR derives from a human donor with alopecia areata. The rearrangement links TRBV27 to TRBJ2-5; 8 bases fit TRBD2. The CDR3 DNA is TGTGCCAGCAGTTTCCAGCGGGGGCAGAAGACCCAGTACTTC. Protein sequence: CASSFQRGQKTQYF.